This T cell receptor beta chain comes out of a study of cytomegalovirus exposure and HLA in healthy donors. The PCR ran on 60 Vbeta and 13 Jbeta primers. Some clones are missing from TCRdb's copy, which holds only in-frame ones; the method was immunoSEQ multiplex PCR. The sample includes 200,000 to 250,000 clones. Trimming cost V 4 bases and J 0 bases, with 3 bases left between them. Germline-derived CDR1 and CDR2 are SGHTA and FQGNSA. CDR3 length: 13 residues. General study findings and limits: In an earlier analysis, productive rearrangement rates for most beta V segments clustered near 87% or 30%.

Note on this clone: The antigen is unknown.

The chain couples TRBV7-2 to TRBJ2-2; D remains unclear. The sequenced sample consisted of PBMCs. This receptor was obtained from a woman in her thirties in good health and CMV-seropositive. The CDR3 spells CASSSTNTGELFF. The CDR3 region has the DNA TGTGCCAGCAGCTCCACGAACACCGGGGAGCTGTTTTTT.